This T cell receptor (beta chain) was identified in a study of T cell clonality in common variable immunodeficiency. Study results and limitations: Repertoire-complication correlations in CVID were limited by patient heterogeneity. CVID subjects shared fewer TCRbeta clones than healthy controls did. Reportedly, TCR beta sequences from common variable immunodeficiency showed fewer deletions and N-nucleotide insertions.

Equal genomic DNA amounts from CVID and control samples were sequenced. Some clones are missing from TCRdb's copy, which holds only in-frame ones; the method was immunoSEQ multiplex PCR. The sample shows about 26,000 clones, none of them appearing just once. Caucasian heritage predominated among both patients and controls. There are a few counts of this clone. The antigen is unknown. The observed sequence ends 3 residues before the CDR3 terminus, with the missing tail filled in from the germline J gene. Trimming took off 6 bases at V and 0 bases at J, with 15 bases between the two ends. This CDR3 is built from 15 residues. Per germline, CDR1 SGHTA and CDR2 FQGNSA.

The sample was peripheral blood mononuclear cells. This sequence joins TRBV7-2 and TRBJ2-7; tentative D call: TRBD1 (5 bases). This TCR came from a human donor with common variable immunodeficiency. CDR3 DNA, as far as it was read: TGTGCCAGCAGATTCGGACACGGAGCCTCCTACGAG. It is translated as CASRFGHGASYE. The full CDR3 is CASRFGHGASYEQYF.